These 18 T cell receptor beta chains were sequenced from one sample in a study of siplizumab effects on memory and regulatory T cells. Sequencing was performed with immunoSEQ multiplex PCR; in TCRdb, only in-frame clones are kept and a portion is missing. The data hold about 40,000 clones, with approximately 88% observed a single time. Sample: naive CD4+ T cells sorted from blood. Receptor source: a human donor in good health.

This chain links TRBV11-2 with TRBJ2-7, with 10 bases fitting TRBD2. Germline V gene sequence: CDR1 SGHAT, CDR2 FQNNGV. The trim removed 5 bases at V and 4 bases at J, leaving 8 bases unmatched. This CDR3 is built from 15 residues. CDR3 sequence: CASSQPLAGLYEQYF. CDR3 DNA sequence: TGTGCCAGCAGCCAACCACTAGCGGGATTGTACGAGCAGTACTTC.

The CDR3 protein is CASSLGLAGKNEQYF. CDR3 sequence (DNA): TGTGCCAGCAGCTTAGGACTAGCGGGAAAAAACGAGCAGTACTTC. V and J are TRBV7-3 and TRBJ2-7; 12 bases are shared with TRBD2. The V gene end was trimmed by 2 bases and the J gene end by 5 bases; junction bases not matched to a gene: 4. From germline, CDR1 is SGHTA and CDR2 FQGTGA. The CDR3 runs 15 residues.

V usage is TRBV6-1 and J usage is TRBJ1-6; no reliable D call. CDR1 and CDR2 (germline): MNHNS, SASEGT. Trimming pared 2 bases from V and 6 bases from J, leaving 11 bases between. The length of the CDR3 is 15 residues. In DNA, the CDR3 is TGTGCCAGCAGTGAACGGACGGCAAGTAATTCACCCCTCCACTTT. Protein product: CASSERTASNSPLHF.

The rearrangement joins TRBV7-2 to TRBJ2-3; 12 bases agree with TRBD2. The V gene end was trimmed by 2 bases and the J gene end by 3 bases; junction bases not matched to a gene: 6. Germline V gives CDR1 SGHTA, CDR2 FQGNSA. The CDR3 has 17 residues. CDR3 sequence: CASSLRGGTSGTDTQYF. CDR3 nucleotide sequence: TGTGCCAGCAGCTTACGCGGCGGGACTAGCGGGACAGATACGCAGTATTTT. Full variable domain (outside the CDR3, taken from reference TRBV7-2 and TRBJ2-3): GAGVSQSPSNKVTEKGKDVELRCDPISGHTALYWYRQSLGQGLEFLIYFQGNSAPDKSGLPSDRFSAERTGGSVSTLTIQRTQQEDSAVYLCASSLRGGTSGTDTQYFGPGTRLTVL.

The V gene is TRBV11-2, the J gene TRBJ2-7, with 7 nucleotides matching TRBD1. Germline CDR1 reads SGHAT; CDR2 reads FQNNGV. V gave up 2 bases and J gave up 2 bases; unmatched junction bases: 9. CDR3 length: 16 amino acids. The CDR3 nucleotides read TGTGCCAGCAGCTTAAATCTAGGGACAGACACCTACGAGCAGTACTTC. This translates into CASSLNLGTDTYEQYF.

The CDR3 reads CAITKAPYGYTF. CDR3 DNA: TGTGCCATCACGAAAGCCCCCTATGGCTACACCTTC. The chain employs TRBV10-3 and TRBJ1-2; D is undetermined. Germline V gene sequence: CDR1 ENHRY, CDR2 SYGVKD. The CDR3 contains 12 residues. V lost 7 bases to trimming and J lost 4 bases, with 10 bases between them.

This clone is a singleton in its sample. The chain links TRBV30 to TRBJ2-2; 9 bases match TRBD2. The germline gives CDR1 GTSNPN, CDR2 SVGIG (reference sequence). This CDR3 region has 16 residues. The J segment lost 1 base and the V segment lost 3 bases, leaving 6 bases of the junction unmatched. CDR3: CAWRSLAGWNTGELFF. The CDR3 DNA is TGTGCCTGGAGGTCCCTAGCGGGGTGGAACACCGGGGAGCTGTTTTTT.

This chain's CDR3 is CSVARTVTNYGYTF. The CDR3 DNA reads TGCAGCGTTGCGAGGACGGTAACTAACTATGGCTACACCTTC. The chain links TRBV29-1 to TRBJ1-2; D is ambiguous. Trimming took off 4 bases at V and 0 bases at J, with 12 bases between the two ends. The germline CDR1 and CDR2 sequences are SQVTM and ANQGSEA. The CDR3 has 14 residues. Full variable domain (outside the CDR3, taken from reference TRBV29-1 and TRBJ1-2): SAVISQKPSRDICQRGTSLTIQCQVDSQVTMMFWYRQQPGQSLTLIATANQGSEATYESGFVIDKFPISRPNLTFSTLTVSNMSPEDSSIYLCSVARTVTNYGYTFGSGTRLTVV.

As regards this clone: The junction does not match germline at one end; this may be a read error. The chain joins TRBV5-1 to TRBJ1-2; D not resolved. The CDR3 has 11 residues. The V gene's germline CDR1 is SGHRS and CDR2 YFSETQ. The CDR3 region has the DNA TGCGCCAGCAGCTTGGCCGGGATTCTCGCCTTC. Encoded protein: CASSLAGILAF.

V is TRBV5-5 and J is TRBJ2-5; D might be TRBD1 (6 bases). This CDR3 region has 14 residues. The ends were cut back, 3 bases at V and 5 bases at J, with 14 bases in the middle. Germline CDR1 SGHKS, CDR2 YYEKEE (reference sequence). The CDR3 region is CASSSTTGFETQYF. The DNA of the CDR3 is TGTGCCAGCAGCTCCACAACAGGGTTCGAGACCCAGTACTTC.

The chain is built from TRBV6-7 and TRBJ1-2; D remains ambiguous. TRBV6-7 is an ORF; its function is uncertain. The CDR3 covers 15 residues. V was cut by 4 bases and J by 0 bases, with 12 bases left in between. The CDR3 DNA sequence: TGTGCCAGCAGTTTAATCTCACGGACTAACTATGGCTACACCTTC. Protein sequence: CASSLISRTNYGYTF.

The genes are TRBV27 and TRBJ1-2; perhaps TRBD1 as D (5 bases). The V gene's germline CDR1 is MNHEY and CDR2 SMNVEV (reference sequence). This CDR3 has 15 residues. Trimming stripped 4 bases from V and 2 bases from J, with 14 bases between. The CDR3, as DNA: TGTGCCAGCAGTTCTCCTGGGGGGGGGAACTATGGCTACACCTTC. This sequence encodes CASSSPGGGNYGYTF.

The chain couples TRBV5-1 to TRBJ2-6, with 7 nucleotides matching TRBD1. Germline CDR1 SGHRS, CDR2 YFSETQ. After removal of 7 bases from V and 2 bases from J, the junction contained 3 bases not matched to a gene. The CDR3 is made up of 14 amino acids. The CDR3 here is CASVQGTGANVLTF. The CDR3 DNA sequence: TGCGCCAGCGTACAGGGGACTGGGGCCAACGTCCTGACTTTC. The full variable domain, in which reference TRBV5-1 and TRBJ2-6 provide the parts outside the CDR3, is KAGVTQTPRYLIKTRGQQVTLSCSPISGHRSVSWYQQTPGQGLQFLFEYFSETQRNKGNFPGRFSGRQFSNSRSEMNVSTLELGDSALYLCASVQGTGANVLTFGAGSRLTVL.

This clone was recorded once. The CDR3 DNA follows: TGCGCCAGCAGCTTGGGGGGACAGCAAGAGACCCAGTACTTC. Protein: CASSLGGQQETQYF. The chain carries TRBV5-1 and TRBJ2-5, with 7 bases fitting TRBD1. J was trimmed by 2 bases and V by 0 bases; bases with no gene match: 1. This CDR3 spans 14 amino acids. Looked up from germline, CDR1 is SGHRS and CDR2 is YFSETQ.

The count of this clone is one. The chain has TRBV13 and TRBJ1-2, with D possibly TRBD1 on 5 matching bases. The germline CDR1 and CDR2 sequences are PRHDT and FYEKMQ (reference sequence). This CDR3 region has 14 residues. Trimming left V 5 bases short and J 5 bases short, with 15 bases between. CDR3 DNA sequence: TGTGCCAGCAGCGTTGGGGGTATAGGGTATGGCTACACCTTC. Protein sequence: CASSVGGIGYGYTF.

The chain employs TRBV30 and TRBJ1-2; D gene ambiguous. The CDR3 runs 12 residues. In germline, CDR1 is GTSNPN, CDR2 SVGIG (reference sequence). V was shortened by 2 bases and J by 7 bases, with 11 bases between the two germline ends. This CDR3 reads CAWSPSVGGYTF. The CDR3 bases are TGTGCCTGGAGTCCTTCAGTGGGTGGCTACACCTTC. Supplemented by reference TRBV30 and TRBJ1-2, the full variable domain reads SQTIHQWPATLVQPVGSPLSLECTVEGTSNPNLYWYRQAAGRGLQLLFYSVGIGQISSEVPQNLSASRPQDRQFILSSKKLLLSDSGFYLCAWSPSVGGYTFGSGTRLTVV.

This clone was recorded a few times. The rearrangement links TRBV7-9 to TRBJ1-1, with D perhaps matching TRBD1 (6 bases). Trimming took 5 bases from V and 4 from J, leaving 11 bases between them. The CDR3 is 13 amino acids. Germline V gene sequence: CDR1 SEHNR, CDR2 FQNEAQ (reference sequence). The CDR3 DNA reads as TGTGCCAGCAGCCCTCAGGGGTTCACTGAAGCTTTCTTT. Amino acid sequence: CASSPQGFTEAFF.

The chain couples TRBV6-5 to TRBJ1-1; D unresolved. Trimming stripped 6 bases from V and 4 bases from J, with 3 bases between. This CDR3 comprises 10 residues. The germline V gene has CDR1 MNHEY and CDR2 SVGAGI. Here the CDR3 DNA reads TGTGCCAGCAGAGGCACTGAAGCTTTCTTT. Protein: CASRGTEAFF.